These 27 T cell receptor beta chains share one sample of origin, sequenced in a study of immunodeficiency (dated by TCRdb to about 2019). The library was produced with the immunoSEQ multiplex PCR assay. TCRdb carries this immuneACCESS record with in-frame sequences only. Its versions omit some clonotypes, under half of them owing to an unresolved V gene in the studies checked, with the rest unexplained. Recorded for this sample are approximately 4,000 clones; approximately 90% of them occurred a single time. The ten top clones hold 4.3% of the sample. Sequenced: CD4+ T cells from blood. Receptors were obtained from a human donor in good health.

In this sample, this clone turned up once. The chain has TRBV5-5 and TRBJ1-4; unclear D gene. Germline CDR1 is SGHKS and CDR2 is YYEKEE (reference sequence). Trimming left V 4 bases short and J 6 bases short, with 13 bases between. This CDR3 comprises 14 residues. CDR3 in DNA: TGTGCCAGCAGCCCTTTGACTGACCATGAAAAACTGTTTTTT. This codes for CASSPLTDHEKLFF.

This chain connects TRBV9 to TRBJ2-3; 13 bases line up with TRBD2. The CDR3 spans 17 residues. The J segment lost 0 bases and the V segment lost 4 bases, leaving 5 bases of the junction unmatched. The germline gives CDR1 SGDLS, CDR2 YYNGEE. The CDR3, as DNA: TGTGCCAGCAGCTCGACTAGCGGGGGGCCGAGCACAGATACGCAGTATTTT. Its translation is CASSSTSGGPSTDTQYF.

The CDR3 DNA sequence: TGCAGCGTTGTCGGACAGGGAGGCGGCTACACCTTC. As protein: CSVVGQGGGYTF. The chain links TRBV29-1 to TRBJ1-2; 8 bases match TRBD1. V lost 4 bases and J lost 8; bases outside the gene matches: 6. Germline loops: CDR1 SQVTM, CDR2 ANQGSEA. The CDR3 is 12 amino acids.

The chain carries TRBV5-1 and TRBJ2-5, with D perhaps being TRBD1 or TRBD2 (6 bases each). Germline values: CDR1 SGHRS, CDR2 YFSETQ. CDR3 length: 14 amino acids. The V end lost 4 bases, the J end lost 2 bases, and 12 bases lay between the germline ends. CDR3 sequence: CASSPGATQETQYF. The CDR3 nucleotides read TGCGCCAGCAGCCCGGGGGCGACGCAAGAGACCCAGTACTTC.

For the CDR3, the DNA is TGTGCCAGCAGCCGTGTACAGGGAAGTATGGGGGAGCTGTTTTTT. This sequence encodes CASSRVQGSMGELFF. The V and J genes are TRBV7-2 and TRBJ2-2; possibly TRBD1 for D (6 bases). The V gene's germline CDR1 is SGHTA and CDR2 FQGNSA. The CDR3 consists of 15 residues. Trimming removed 5 bases from V and 8 bases from J, with 18 bases in between.

V and J are TRBV5-8 and TRBJ2-4, with D tentatively TRBD1 or TRBD2 (5 bases each). Germline loops: CDR1 SGHTS, CDR2 YDEGEE. This CDR3 spans 15 amino acids. Trimming took off 6 bases at V and 3 bases at J, with 16 bases between the two ends. As DNA, the CDR3 is TGTGCCAGCATCCCAGAGGGGACGGACAAAAACATTCAGTACTTC. Its translation is CASIPEGTDKNIQYF.

The chain recombines TRBV30 with TRBJ2-5, with 13 nucleotides matching TRBD2. This CDR3 is 17 amino acids long. Germline V lookup: CDR1 GTSNPN, CDR2 SVGIG (reference sequence). V was pared by 1 base and J by 3 bases, with 8 bases of the junction left unmatched. Here the CDR3 DNA reads TGTGCCTGGAGTGCACTCCGGACTAGCGGGGGAAAAGAGACCCAGTACTTC. The encoded protein is CAWSALRTSGGKETQYF.

This chain links TRBV5-1 with TRBJ2-1; 8 nucleotides line up with TRBD1. The CDR3 has 14 residues. The germline V gene has CDR1 SGHRS and CDR2 YFSETQ. Germline trimming cut 0 bases from V and 8 bases from J; bases unmatched to any gene: 4. DNA for the CDR3: TGCGCCAGCAGCTTGGGACAGGGGAATGATGAGCAGTTCTTC. Amino acid sequence: CASSLGQGNDEQFF.

The J gene is TRBJ2-1, the V gene TRBV5-1, with D hard to call. The ends were cut back, 4 bases at V and 0 bases at J, with 8 bases in the middle. Looked up from germline, CDR1 is SGHRS and CDR2 is YFSETQ. The CDR3 totals 14 residues. CDR3 loop: CASSARGSYNEQFF. The CDR3 DNA reads as TGCGCCAGCAGCGCAAGAGGCTCCTACAATGAGCAGTTCTTC.

This rearrangement joins TRBV2 to TRBJ1-5, with D hard to call. The V end lost 4 bases, the J end lost 2 bases, and 12 bases lay between the germline ends. This CDR3 comprises 15 residues. CDR1 is SNHLY and CDR2 is FYNNEI in the germline V gene. CDR3 bases: TGTGCCAGCAGTGTTTCCATCTCTGGCAATCAGCCCCAGCATTTT. Amino acids: CASSVSISGNQPQHF.

The J gene is TRBJ2-5, the V gene TRBV9, with 11 bases fitting TRBD2. This CDR3 is 17 amino acids long. J lost 4 bases, V lost 0 bases, and 8 bases had no gene match. The germline V gene has CDR1 SGDLS and CDR2 YYNGEE. The CDR3 coding sequence is TGTGCCAGCAGCGTAGCGGGCCTAGCGGGAGGTGGAGAGACCCAGTACTTC. As protein: CASSVAGLAGGGETQYF.

CDR3 loop: CATSQRPGQGATGELFF. In nucleotides, the CDR3 is TGTGCCACCAGCCAACGACCGGGACAGGGCGCTACCGGGGAGCTGTTTTTT. The rearrangement links TRBV19 to TRBJ2-2; TRBD1 matches at 9 bases. The CDR3 length is 17 residues. V lost 10 bases, J lost 5 bases, and 17 bases stayed unmatched. Per germline, CDR1 LNHDA and CDR2 SQIVND (reference sequence).

The rearrangement links TRBV10-3 to TRBJ1-4; D remains ambiguous. CDR3 length: 13 amino acids. The germline V gene encodes CDR1 ENHRY and CDR2 SYGVKD. Trimming pared 0 bases from V and 5 bases from J, leaving 4 bases between. The CDR3 sequence: CAISESGNEKLFF. DNA for the CDR3: TGTGCCATCAGTGAGTCAGGCAATGAAAAACTGTTTTTT.

This chain uses TRBV30 with TRBJ2-5; 8 bases align to TRBD1. Germline-derived CDR1 and CDR2 are GTSNPN and SVGIG (reference sequence). Trimming at V came to 2 bases and at J to 5 bases, leaving 4 bases not matched to a gene. The CDR3 has 13 amino acids. The chain's CDR3 is CAWSLTGVETQYF. CDR3 coding DNA: TGTGCCTGGAGTCTGACAGGGGTTGAGACCCAGTACTTC.

The chain has TRBV6-2 or TRBV6-3 and TRBJ2-3, with 9 bases identical to TRBD2. CDR3 length equals 17 residues. The germline V gene has CDR1 MNHEY and CDR2 SVGEGT. V gave up 2 bases and J gave up 7 bases; unmatched junction bases: 13. CDR3 nucleotides: TGTGCCAGCAGTTACGAACGCGGGGGGGCCAAGCCCAATACGCAGTATTTT. It codes for CASSYERGGAKPNTQYF.

This clone was seen only once. This rearrangement joins TRBV7-9 to TRBJ2-5; 7 bases are a match to TRBD1. Germline V gene lookup returns CDR1 SEHNR and CDR2 FQNEAQ (reference sequence). V was clipped by 1 base and J by 2 bases; unmatched bases: 7. The CDR3 spans 16 residues. Here the CDR3 reads CASSLVGRGQQETQYF. CDR3 DNA sequence: TGTGCCAGCAGCTTAGTGGGCAGGGGACAGCAAGAGACCCAGTACTTC.

The genes are TRBV28 and TRBJ2-1, with D perhaps assigned TRBD1 or TRBD2 (5 bases each). The V and J ends lost 6 bases and 6 bases respectively, with 15 bases between them. Looked up from germline, CDR1 is MDHEN and CDR2 is SYDVKM. This CDR3 region has 14 residues. This chain's CDR3 is CASSQGPSFNEQFF. The CDR3 coding sequence is TGTGCCAGCAGCCAGGGACCTTCGTTCAATGAGCAGTTCTTC.

V is TRBV18 and J is TRBJ2-1; D unclear. The CDR3 extends over 12 amino acids. The germline V gene has CDR1 KGHSH and CDR2 LQKENI. V lost 3 bases and J 9 bases, leaving 9 bases between the germline ends. The CDR3 DNA reads TGTGCCAGCTCACCTACCGAGCTTGAGCAGTTCTTC. This codes for CASSPTELEQFF.

The chain uses TRBV12-3 or TRBV12-4 and TRBJ2-1; tentatively, D is TRBD2 (5 bases). Trimming left V 1 base short and J 8 bases short, with 9 bases between. CDR3 size: 13 residues. The CDR3 here is CASSLVGVDEQFF. The CDR3 DNA sequence: TGTGCCAGCAGTTTAGTCGGGGTCGATGAGCAGTTCTTC.

The J gene is TRBJ1-3, the V gene TRBV4-2; 7 bases line up with TRBD1. Germline loops: CDR1 LGHNA, CDR2 YNFKEQ. The CDR3 is made up of 17 amino acids. V was clipped by 2 bases and J by 0 bases; unmatched bases: 7. The CDR3 DNA is TGTGCCAGCAGCCAATCCAAGGGGGCCCTCTCTGGAAACACCATATATTTT. Amino acids: CASSQSKGALSGNTIYF.

The chain carries TRBV28 and TRBJ2-1; D gene uncertain. The CDR3 covers 15 residues. The ends were cut back, 5 bases at V and 2 bases at J, with 13 bases in the middle. Looked up from germline, CDR1 is MDHEN and CDR2 is SYDVKM. The DNA for the CDR3 is TGTGCCAGCAGTCCACAAGGTAGGCCCTACAATGAGCAGTTCTTC. It translates to CASSPQGRPYNEQFF. Full variable domain (outside the CDR3, taken from reference TRBV28 and TRBJ2-1): DVKVTQSSRYLVKRTGEKVFLECVQDMDHENMFWYRQDPGLGLRLIYFSYDVKMKEKGDIPEGYSVSREKKERFSLILESASTNQTSMYLCASSPQGRPYNEQFFGPGTRLTVL.

The chain has TRBV19 and TRBJ1-3; 7 nucleotides align to TRBD1. The CDR3 is 13 amino acids. Trimming took 5 bases from V and 4 from J; bases not matched to a gene: 2. CDR1 is LNHDA, CDR2 SQIVND, per germline (reference sequence). The CDR3 DNA is TGTGCCAGTAGTGGGACAGCGGGAAACACCATATATTTT. Its protein product is CASSGTAGNTIYF.

The chain recombines TRBV30 with TRBJ2-7; maybe TRBD2 (6 bases). Germline lookup yields CDR1 GTSNPN and CDR2 SVGIG (reference sequence). The CDR3 has 14 amino acids. The V end lost 3 bases, the J end lost 2 bases, and 14 bases lay between the germline ends. The CDR3 protein is CAWSGGAKTYEQYF. In DNA, the CDR3 is TGTGCCTGGAGCGGAGGGGCGAAGACCTACGAGCAGTACTTC. Together with reference TRBV30 and TRBJ2-7, the CDR3 gives the full variable domain: SQTIHQWPATLVQPVGSPLSLECTVEGTSNPNLYWYRQAAGRGLQLLFYSVGIGQISSEVPQNLSASRPQDRQFILSSKKLLLSDSGFYLCAWSGGAKTYEQYFGPGTRLTVT.

V gene TRBV3-1 (or the pseudogene TRBV3-2) combines with J gene TRBJ1-3; TRBD1 matches at 7 bases. The CDR3 is 14 amino acids. V was pared by 4 bases and J by 4 bases, with 4 bases of the junction left unmatched. CDR1 is LGHDT and CDR2 is YNNKEL in the germline V gene (reference sequence). CDR3 sequence reads: CASSPRGHGNTIYF. DNA for the CDR3: TGTGCCAGCAGCCCGAGGGGGCACGGAAACACCATATATTTT.

The gene calls are TRBV28 and TRBJ1-4; 7 nucleotides match TRBD1. Germline CDR1 reads MDHEN; CDR2 reads SYDVKM. V dropped 6 bases and J dropped 8; count of bases not matched to a gene: 12. The CDR3 has 15 amino acids. CDR3 in DNA: TGTGCCAGCAGGCCTGGGCAGGGGGATAGGGAAAAACTGTTTTTT. Protein product: CASRPGQGDREKLFF. Combining the CDR3 with reference TRBV28 and TRBJ1-4 gives the whole variable domain DVKVTQSSRYLVKRTGEKVFLECVQDMDHENMFWYRQDPGLGLRLIYFSYDVKMKEKGDIPEGYSVSREKKERFSLILESASTNQTSMYLCASRPGQGDREKLFFGSGTQLSVL.

The chain joins TRBV7-8 to TRBJ2-1, with D tentatively TRBD2 (5 bases). CDR3 length: 15 amino acids. Between the trimmed V and J ends, which lost 5 bases and 1 base, there was a span of 12 bases. CDR1 is SGHVS and CDR2 is FQNEAQ in the germline V gene. CDR3 amino acids: CASSISDGSYNEQFF. The CDR3 DNA follows: TGTGCCAGCAGCATTAGCGATGGGTCCTACAATGAGCAGTTCTTC.

This chain links TRBV7-9 with TRBJ1-4, with 8 bases aligning to TRBD1. This CDR3 is 18 amino acids long. Unmatched junction bases numbered 18, after V lost 5 bases and J lost 7 bases. The germline V gene has CDR1 SEHNR and CDR2 FQNEAQ (reference sequence). CDR3 DNA: TGTGCCAGCAGCAAATCATGGGACAGGATCACGGTGGGTGAAAAACTGTTTTTT. The encoded protein is CASSKSWDRITVGEKLFF. The full variable domain, with the rest looked up from reference TRBV7-9 and TRBJ1-4, is DTGVSQNPRHKITKRGQNVTFRCDPISEHNRLYWYRQTLGQGPEFLTYFQNEAQLEKSRLLSDRFSAERPKGSFSTLEIQRTEQGDSAMYLCASSKSWDRITVGEKLFFGSGTQLSVL.